The 25 T cell receptor beta chains below were found in one sample sequenced in a study of siplizumab effects on memory and regulatory T cells (dated by TCRdb to the late 2010s). Preparation of the library involved the immunoSEQ multiplex PCR assay. TCRdb stores this immuneACCESS table with in-frame sequences only. Part of the clones is absent; in the studies checked, under half of the shortfall reflects unresolved V genes, and no reason is known for the rest. In this sample the table shows about 26,000 clones, around 80% of which occur a single time. Around 23% of the sample rests with the top ten. The material sequenced was memory CD4+ T cells sorted from blood. This specimen's cell subset or site label, interpreted: unstimulated CD4+ memory T cells. These receptors originate from a human donor in good health.

This clone appeared once. V gene TRBV5-6 combines with J gene TRBJ1-5, with D tentatively TRBD1 (5 bases). Germline loops: CDR1 SGHDT, CDR2 YYEEEE. V dropped 2 bases and J dropped 7 bases, with 7 bases sitting between them. The CDR3 totals 12 residues. CDR3 region: CASSLQEQPQHF. The CDR3, as DNA: TGTGCCAGCAGCTTACAGGAGCAGCCCCAGCATTTT.

The V gene is TRBV12-5, the J gene TRBJ2-1, with D possibly being TRBD2 (5 bases). The V end lost 2 bases, the J end lost 4 bases, and 6 bases lay between the germline ends. The CDR3 runs to 13 residues. The V gene's germline CDR1 is LGHNT and CDR2 FRNRAP. The CDR3 region has the DNA TGTGCTAGTGGTTTGCGGACTTACAATGAGCAGTTCTTC. It codes for CASGLRTYNEQFF.

The J gene is TRBJ1-3, the V gene TRBV12-2. TRBV12-2 is termed a pseudogene. The CDR3 extends over 17 amino acids. CDR3 DNA sequence: TGTGCAAGTCGCCCAGAGGCGCGGGGGACGTTTGCAAACACCATATATTTT. Protein sequence: CASRPEARGTFANTIYF.

This chain uses TRBV5-6 with TRBJ1-2; a possible D gene is TRBD1 (5 bases). Per germline, CDR1 SGHDT and CDR2 YYEEEE. V shed 1 base and J shed 6 bases, with 10 bases lying between them. The length of the CDR3 is 13 residues. The CDR3, as DNA: TGTGCCAGCAGCTTGATGGGACCCGATGGCTACACCTTC. Translated, it gives CASSLMGPDGYTF.

The chain combines TRBV7-2 with TRBJ2-3; 11 bases are a match to TRBD2. In germline, CDR1 is SGHTA, CDR2 FQGNSA. V trimming: 3 bases; J trimming: 9 bases; junction bases outside the gene matches: 8. This CDR3 is built from 15 residues. The DNA of the CDR3 is TGTGCCAGCAGCTTCACTAGCGGGAGTGAGAGCACGCAGTATTTT. Translation gives CASSFTSGSESTQYF. Using reference TRBV7-2 and TRBJ2-3 for the parts outside the CDR3, the full variable domain is GAGVSQSPSNKVTEKGKDVELRCDPISGHTALYWYRQSLGQGLEFLIYFQGNSAPDKSGLPSDRFSAERTGGSVSTLTIQRTQQEDSAVYLCASSFTSGSESTQYFGPGTRLTVL.

V usage is TRBV7-2 and J usage is TRBJ1-5; 7 nucleotides agree with TRBD1. Trimming removed 2 bases from V and 4 bases from J; junction bases left unmatched: 2. The CDR3 loop spans 14 amino acids. Germline CDR1 SGHTA, CDR2 FQGNSA. This CDR3 reads CASSLKGQNQPQHF. In nucleotides, the CDR3 is TGTGCCAGCAGCTTAAAGGGACAGAATCAGCCCCAGCATTTT.

The chain employs TRBV4-1 and TRBJ1-4; the D gene is possibly TRBD1 (6 bases). Germline loops: CDR1 MGHRA, CDR2 YSYEKL. CDR3 length: 16 amino acids. Trimming took off 2 bases at V and 3 bases at J, with 13 bases between the two ends. This chain's CDR3 is CASSQKLGGPNEKLFF. CDR3 in DNA: TGCGCCAGCAGCCAAAAACTCGGGGGGCCTAATGAAAAACTGTTTTTT.

The V and J genes are TRBV15 and TRBJ2-1; 10 nucleotides line up with TRBD1. The CDR3 is 17 amino acids. Germline assignment: CDR1 LNHNV and CDR2 YYDKDF (reference sequence). With 2 bases clipped from V and 7 bases from J, the junction kept 11 bases outside the gene matches. CDR3 sequence (DNA): TGTGCCACCAGCAGACACCCCGGGACAGGGGATCGGAATGAGCAGTTCTTC. Translation: CATSRHPGTGDRNEQFF.

V is TRBV11-2 and J is TRBJ2-5, with a tentative D call TRBD2 (6 bases). The CDR3 runs 13 residues. Germline assignment: CDR1 SGHAT and CDR2 FQNNGV. V was cut by 5 bases and J by 2 bases, with 9 bases left in between. The CDR3 DNA is TGTGCCAGCAGCCGGGGGATTCAAGAGACCCAGTACTTC. This sequence encodes CASSRGIQETQYF.

The rearrangement joins TRBV7-2 to TRBJ2-1; D not certain. The CDR3 runs 13 residues. Germline-derived CDR1 and CDR2 are SGHTA and FQGNSA. V lost 5 bases to trimming and J lost 9 bases, with 14 bases between them. CDR3 in amino acids: CASSPQAVVEQFF. CDR3 nucleotides: TGTGCCAGCAGCCCCCAGGCGGTTGTTGAGCAGTTCTTC.

This rearrangement joins TRBV4-3 to TRBJ1-1; tentative D call: TRBD1 (6 bases). Germline V gives CDR1 LGHNA, CDR2 YSLEER. The CDR3 sequence is 13 residues long. V was cut by 4 bases and J by 4 bases, with 10 bases left in between. CDR3 DNA sequence: TGCGCCAGCAGCCGTAGGACAGCCACTGAAGCTTTCTTT. Its protein product is CASSRRTATEAFF.

The genes are TRBV28 and TRBJ2-1, with TRBD2 matching over 9 bases. The CDR3 length is 17 residues. Germline CDR1 reads MDHEN; CDR2 reads SYDVKM. Unmatched junction bases numbered 12, after V lost 7 bases and J lost 2 bases. This CDR3 is CASTRAGGLGPYNEQFF. CDR3 DNA sequence: TGTGCCAGCACCAGAGCGGGAGGTTTGGGTCCCTACAATGAGCAGTTCTTC.

This chain connects TRBV5-6 to TRBJ1-4, with D uncertain. The germline V gene has CDR1 SGHDT and CDR2 YYEEEE. The CDR3 sequence is 14 residues long. Deletions cut 3 bases from V and 7 bases from J, with 13 bases between. The CDR3 DNA reads as TGTGCCAGCAGCTCTACCCGAGAAACTGAAAAACTGTTTTTT. Its protein is CASSSTRETEKLFF.

This sequence joins TRBV28 and TRBJ1-1, with TRBD1 as a possible D gene (5 bases). The CDR3 extends over 16 amino acids. V was clipped by 6 bases and J by 1 base, with 18 bases between them. Per the germline V gene, CDR1 is MDHEN and CDR2 is SYDVKM. The CDR3 nucleotides read TGTGCCAGCAGGAGCGGGGCAGTCTTAAGGAACACTGAAGCTTTCTTT. It is translated as CASRSGAVLRNTEAFF.

V usage is TRBV7-9 and J usage is TRBJ2-5; the D gene is possibly TRBD2 (6 bases). The germline V gene has CDR1 SEHNR and CDR2 FQNEAQ (reference sequence). The CDR3 totals 17 residues. Trimming removed 4 bases from V and 4 bases from J, with 22 bases in between. Here the CDR3 DNA reads TGTGCCAGCAGCTCGCGGTTTGGGGCGGGAAATGGAGAGACCCAGTACTTC. Its protein is CASSSRFGAGNGETQYF.

V and J are TRBV18 and TRBJ1-2; weak D call: TRBD1 (5 bases). The V end was cut by 1 base, the J end by 4 bases, with 10 bases between. Germline CDR1 and CDR2: KGHSH and LQKENI. The CDR3 has 14 residues. CDR3 in DNA: TGTGCCAGCTCACCACTCGGGACGGCCTATGGCTACACCTTC. Amino acids: CASSPLGTAYGYTF.

This sequence joins TRBV7-8 and TRBJ2-1; D may be TRBD2 (5 bases). Trimming pared 1 base from V and 0 bases from J, leaving 10 bases between. This CDR3 region has 16 residues. Per the germline V gene, CDR1 is SGHVS and CDR2 is FQNEAQ. The CDR3 protein is CASSLVMGSSYNEQFF. DNA of the CDR3: TGTGCCAGCAGCTTAGTGATGGGGAGCTCCTACAATGAGCAGTTCTTC.

In DNA form, the CDR3 reads TGTGCCTGGAGCGGGGGACAGATTGAAAAACTGTTTTTT. Amino acid sequence: CAWSGGQIEKLFF. This chain uses TRBV30 with TRBJ1-4, with 7 bases aligning to TRBD1. Germline V gene data show CDR1 as GTSNPN and CDR2 as SVGIG (reference sequence). The J segment lost 7 bases and the V segment lost 3 bases, leaving 5 bases of the junction unmatched. The CDR3 has 13 residues.

The CDR3 DNA is TGTGCCAGCAGTGAAGCACCAGGGTCCGGAAACACCATATATTTT. This codes for CASSEAPGSGNTIYF. This rearrangement joins TRBV6-1 to TRBJ1-3; D might be TRBD1 (5 bases). The V end was cut by 0 bases, the J end by 4 bases, with 10 bases between. Germline V lookup: CDR1 MNHNS, CDR2 SASEGT. The CDR3 sequence is 15 residues long.

This clone was recorded once. The chain recombines TRBV18 with TRBJ2-5; TRBD2 matches 7 bases. CDR1 and CDR2 from the germline V gene are KGHSH and LQKENI. Trimming removed 3 bases from V and 5 bases from J; junction bases left unmatched: 6. The CDR3 runs 14 residues. In DNA form, the CDR3 reads TGTGCCAGCTCACCCCCGACCGGGAGGGAGACCCAGTACTTC. Translated: CASSPPTGRETQYF.

This clone was seen only a few times. CDR3 residues: CASSRLAGGAGELFF. DNA for the CDR3: TGCGCCAGCAGCAGACTAGCGGGAGGCGCCGGGGAGCTGTTTTTT. This sequence joins TRBV10-2 and TRBJ2-2; 13 nucleotides align to TRBD2. This CDR3 has 15 residues. Trimming at V came to 6 bases and at J to 6 bases, leaving 4 bases not matched to a gene. In germline, CDR1 is WSHSY, CDR2 SAAADI.

This chain connects TRBV5-4 to TRBJ2-7; D perhaps matches TRBD2 (6 bases). V was clipped by 4 bases and J by 0 bases, with 14 bases between them. The germline gives CDR1 SGHNT, CDR2 YYREEE (reference sequence). The CDR3 loop spans 15 amino acids. The CDR3 loop reads CASSAGVGSSYEQYF. The CDR3, as DNA: TGTGCCAGCAGCGCGGGCGTCGGGAGCTCCTACGAGCAGTACTTC.

The chain employs TRBV7-2 and TRBJ2-4; maybe TRBD2 (5 bases). CDR3 length: 13 amino acids. CDR1 and CDR2 (germline): SGHTA, FQGNSA. Trimming took off 0 bases at V and 9 bases at J, with 9 bases between the two ends. The CDR3 loop is CASSLAQEAIQYF. The CDR3 DNA sequence: TGTGCCAGCAGCTTAGCGCAGGAGGCCATTCAGTACTTC.

The rearrangement uses TRBV10-3 and TRBJ1-5; D gene ambiguous. This CDR3 is 14 amino acids long. V was clipped by 4 bases and J by 3 bases, with 10 bases between them. Germline V lookup: CDR1 ENHRY, CDR2 SYGVKD. In DNA, the CDR3 is TGTGCCATCAGTGCTGCAGGTCTCAATCAGCCCCAGCATTTT. Amino acid sequence: CAISAAGLNQPQHF.

The chain is built from TRBV4-1 and TRBJ2-5; no firm D call. This CDR3 comprises 13 residues. Germline V gene data show CDR1 as MGHRA and CDR2 as YSYEKL. The V end was cut by 4 bases, the J end by 2 bases, with 8 bases between. DNA for the CDR3: TGCGCCAGCAGCCGGACGGATCAAGAGACCCAGTACTTC. Its protein is CASSRTDQETQYF.